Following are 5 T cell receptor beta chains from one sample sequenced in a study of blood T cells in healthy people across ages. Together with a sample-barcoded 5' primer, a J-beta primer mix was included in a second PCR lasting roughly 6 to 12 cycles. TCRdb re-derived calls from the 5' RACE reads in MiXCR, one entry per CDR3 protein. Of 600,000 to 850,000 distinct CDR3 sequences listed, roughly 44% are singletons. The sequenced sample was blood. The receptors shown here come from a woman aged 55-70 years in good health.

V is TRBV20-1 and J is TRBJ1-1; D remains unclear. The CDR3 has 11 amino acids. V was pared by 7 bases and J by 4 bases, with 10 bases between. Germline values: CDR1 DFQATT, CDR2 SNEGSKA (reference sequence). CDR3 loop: CSVREGTEAFF. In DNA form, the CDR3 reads TGCAGTGTCCGGGAAGGCACTGAAGCTTTCTTT.

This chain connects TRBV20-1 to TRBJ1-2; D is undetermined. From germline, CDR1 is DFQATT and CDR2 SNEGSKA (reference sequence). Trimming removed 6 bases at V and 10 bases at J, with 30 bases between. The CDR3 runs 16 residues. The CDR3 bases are TGCAGTGCCCTTGGGCAGAGCCCTAAGCCAACCTCATCCTACACCTTC. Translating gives CSALGQSPKPTSSYTF.

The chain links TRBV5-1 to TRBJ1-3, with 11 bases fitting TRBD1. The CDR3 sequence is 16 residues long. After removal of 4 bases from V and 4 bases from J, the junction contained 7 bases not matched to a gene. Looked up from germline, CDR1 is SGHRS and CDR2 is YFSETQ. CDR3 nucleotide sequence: TGCGCCAGCAGCCCTGGACAGGGGGCGAAAGGAAACACCATATATTTT. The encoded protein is CASSPGQGAKGNTIYF. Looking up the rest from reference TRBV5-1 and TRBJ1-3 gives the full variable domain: KAGVTQTPRYLIKTRGQQVTLSCSPISGHRSVSWYQQTPGQGLQFLFEYFSETQRNKGNFPGRFSGRQFSNSRSEMNVSTLELGDSALYLCASSPGQGAKGNTIYFGEGSWLTVV.

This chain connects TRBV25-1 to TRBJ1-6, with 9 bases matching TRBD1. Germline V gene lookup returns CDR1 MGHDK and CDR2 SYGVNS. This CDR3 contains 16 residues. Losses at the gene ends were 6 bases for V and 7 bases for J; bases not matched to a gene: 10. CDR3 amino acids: CASRTRQGVGNSPLHF. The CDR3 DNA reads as TGTGCCAGCAGGACCAGACAGGGGGTGGGGAATTCACCCCTCCACTTT.

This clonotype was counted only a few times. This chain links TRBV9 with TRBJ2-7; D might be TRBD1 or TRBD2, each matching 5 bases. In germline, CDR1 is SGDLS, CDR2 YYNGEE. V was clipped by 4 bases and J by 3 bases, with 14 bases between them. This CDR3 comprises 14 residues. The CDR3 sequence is CASSSRDGYYEQYF. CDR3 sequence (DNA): TGTGCCAGCAGCTCCCGGGACGGCTACTACGAGCAGTACTTC.